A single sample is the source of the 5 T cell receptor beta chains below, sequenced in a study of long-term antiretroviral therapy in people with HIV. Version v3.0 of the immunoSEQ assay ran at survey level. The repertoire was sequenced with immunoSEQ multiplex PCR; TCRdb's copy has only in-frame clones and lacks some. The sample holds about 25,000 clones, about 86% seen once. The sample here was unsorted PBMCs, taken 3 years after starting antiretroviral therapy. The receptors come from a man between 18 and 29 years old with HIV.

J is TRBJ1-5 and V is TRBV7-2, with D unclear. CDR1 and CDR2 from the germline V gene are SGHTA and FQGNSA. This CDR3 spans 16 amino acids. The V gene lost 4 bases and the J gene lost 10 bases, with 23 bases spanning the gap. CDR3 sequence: CASSSRPDPISYPQHF. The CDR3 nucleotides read TGTGCCAGCAGCTCACGCCCGGACCCTATATCCTATCCCCAGCATTTT.

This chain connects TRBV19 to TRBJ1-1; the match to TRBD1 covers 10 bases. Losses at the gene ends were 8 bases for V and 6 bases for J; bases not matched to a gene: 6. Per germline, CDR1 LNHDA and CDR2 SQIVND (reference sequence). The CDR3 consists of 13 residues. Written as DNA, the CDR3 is TGTGCCAGTCGGGACAGGGGTGTGTCTGAAGCTTTCTTT. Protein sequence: CASRDRGVSEAFF.

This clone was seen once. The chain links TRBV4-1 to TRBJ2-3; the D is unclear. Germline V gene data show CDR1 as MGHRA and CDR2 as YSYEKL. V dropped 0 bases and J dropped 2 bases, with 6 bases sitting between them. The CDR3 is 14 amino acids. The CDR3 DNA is TGCGCCAGCAGCCAAGAAACATTCACAGATACGCAGTATTTT. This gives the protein CASSQETFTDTQYF.

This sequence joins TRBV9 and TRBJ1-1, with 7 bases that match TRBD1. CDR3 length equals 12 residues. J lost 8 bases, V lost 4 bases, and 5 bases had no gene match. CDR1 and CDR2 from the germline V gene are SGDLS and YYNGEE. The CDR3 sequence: CASSPGGDEAFF. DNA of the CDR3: TGTGCCAGCAGCCCAGGGGGAGACGAAGCTTTCTTT. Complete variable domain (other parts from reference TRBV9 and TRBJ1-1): DSGVTQTPKHLITATGQRVTLRCSPRSGDLSVYWYQQSLDQGLQFLIQYYNGEERAKGNILERFSAQQFPDLHSELNLSSLELGDSALYFCASSPGGDEAFFGQGTRLTVV.

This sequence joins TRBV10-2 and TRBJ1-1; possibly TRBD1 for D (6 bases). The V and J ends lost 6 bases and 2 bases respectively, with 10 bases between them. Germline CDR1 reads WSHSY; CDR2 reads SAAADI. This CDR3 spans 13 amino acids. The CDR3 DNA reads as TGCGCCAGCAGCGGGACACTCAACACTGAAGCTTTCTTT. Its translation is CASSGTLNTEAFF.